This T cell receptor beta chain originates from a study of beta chain features in type 1 diabetes. Overall study findings and caveats: A moderate, significant TCRB CDR3 shortening appeared in type 1 diabetes across four CD4+ subsets.

On this clone itself: The antigen is undetermined.

Reverse transcribing all isolated RNA meant expressed TCRB transcripts were sequenced. Here immunoSEQ multiplex PCR was the method, and the copy in TCRdb shows in-frame clones only, minus some. Of 250,000 to 300,000 clones in the sample, approximately 15% were seen once. The sequenced material came from naive CD4+ T cells from blood. The TCR sequence derives from a young man with type 1 diabetes.

CDR3: CAWSTGTVEGEKLFF. The CDR3 region has the DNA TGTGCCTGGAGTACCGGGACAGTGGAAGGGGAAAAACTGTTTTTT. The chain combines TRBV30 with TRBJ1-4; 7 bases map to TRBD1. CDR1 is GTSNPN and CDR2 is SVGIG in the germline V gene (reference sequence). The junction had 11 bases not matched to a gene; V was cut back by 2 bases and J by 8 bases. The CDR3 extends over 15 amino acids.